This passage covers 15 T cell receptor delta chains from one sample sequenced in a study of gamma-delta chains in newborns, infants, children. TCRdb re-called the reads via CATT. The repertoire holds roughly 14,000 delta-chain clones, with 7% to 7.5% as singletons. The sequencing sample was made of blood. The receptors were gathered from a child who was a newborn, infant or young child, either healthy, febrile or measles-vaccinated (not recorded which).

V is TRDV2 and J is TRDJ3, with a tentative D call TRDD3 (6 bases). The CDR3 spans 19 residues. CDR1 is GEAIGNYY, CDR2 EKD, per germline. V was clipped by 1 base and J by 0 bases, with 15 bases between them. The CDR3 loop reads CACDTAGYKPSWDTRQMFF. The CDR3 region has the DNA TGTGCCTGTGACACGGCCGGATACAAGCCCTCCTGGGACACCCGACAGATGTTTTTC.

This clone was counted at least ten times. This sequence is one base from a far larger clone and is likely a read error. Other nucleotide sequences from this sample produce the same CDR3. This rearrangement joins TRDV2 to TRDJ3, with TRDD3 matching 8 bases. CDR3 length: 18 amino acids. Germline V gives CDR1 GEAIGNYY, CDR2 EKD. V was pared by 0 bases and J by 0 bases, with 3 bases of the junction left unmatched. CDR3 sequence reads: CACDTVGGYSWDTRQMFF. The CDR3 region has the DNA TGTGCCTGTGACACCGTGGGGGGATACTCCTGGGACACCCGACAGATGTTTTTC.

This clone turned up a few times. The gene calls are TRDV2 and TRDJ1, with 11 bases fitting TRDD3. The CDR3 runs to 16 residues. The junction had 5 bases not matched to a gene; V was cut back by 3 bases and J by 0 bases. The germline CDR1 and CDR2 sequences are GEAIGNYY and EKD. CDR3 sequence reads: CACDWGIRSHTDKLIF. For the CDR3, the DNA is TGTGCCTGTGACTGGGGGATACGGTCACACACCGATAAACTCATCTTT.

This clone is large by share. Additional DNA sequences in this sample encode the identical CDR3. The J gene is TRDJ2, the V gene TRDV2, with TRDD3 matching over 9 bases. V shed 3 bases and J 0 bases; nucleotides not matched to a gene: 1. CDR1 and CDR2 from the germline V gene are GEAIGNYY and EKD. The CDR3 length is 15 residues. Written as DNA, the CDR3 is TGTGCCTGTGACTACTGGGGGACTTTGACAGCACAACTCTTCTTT. This gives the protein CACDYWGTLTAQLFF.

This clone was observed a handful of times. This chain uses TRDV2 with TRDJ3; 8 bases fit TRDD3. The CDR3 consists of 18 residues. Trimming at V came to 3 bases and at J to 0 bases, leaving 6 bases not matched to a gene. Germline values: CDR1 GEAIGNYY, CDR2 EKD. CDR3 nucleotides: TGTGCCTGTGACTGGGGGATCCCAGACTCCTGGGACACCCGACAGATGTTTTTC. This translates into CACDWGIPDSWDTRQMFF.

This chain uses TRDV2 with TRDJ2; 11 positions match TRDD3. The ends lost 0 bases at V and 4 bases at J; junction bases unmatched: 3. In germline, CDR1 is GEAIGNYY, CDR2 EKD. The CDR3 is made up of 16 amino acids. The CDR3 protein is CACDTWGIRGTAQLFF. The CDR3 DNA sequence: TGTGCCTGTGACACCTGGGGGATACGGGGGACAGCACAACTCTTCTTT.

The gene calls are TRDV2 and TRDJ3; 8 bases fit TRDD3. V lost 2 bases, J lost 0 bases, and 5 bases stayed unmatched. CDR3 size: 18 residues. Germline CDR1 GEAIGNYY, CDR2 EKD. The CDR3 here is CACDMGDPFSWDTRQMFF. For the CDR3, the DNA is TGTGCCTGTGACATGGGGGATCCATTCTCCTGGGACACCCGACAGATGTTTTTC.

The genes are TRDV2 and TRDJ3; 10 bases are shared with TRDD3. V dropped 1 base and J dropped 2; count of bases not matched to a gene: 7. Per the germline V gene, CDR1 is GEAIGNYY and CDR2 is EKD. There are 19 residues in the CDR3. As DNA, the CDR3 is TGTGCCTGTGACACGTACTGGGGGATTCATGCCTGGGACACCCGACAGATGTTTTTC. The encoded protein is CACDTYWGIHAWDTRQMFF.

The chain links TRDV2 to TRDJ3; TRDD3 might be the D (6 bases). CDR3 length equals 19 residues. Trimming took 0 bases from V and 0 from J, leaving 14 bases between them. Germline CDR1 reads GEAIGNYY; CDR2 reads EKD. CDR3: CACDTWGWRSSWDTRQMFF. In DNA form, the CDR3 reads TGTGCCTGTGACACCTGGGGATGGAGAAGCTCCTGGGACACCCGACAGATGTTTTTC.

This clone was seen a handful of times. One end of the junction varies from germline; a read error may be responsible. This sequence joins TRDV2 and TRDJ3, with 12 bases identical to TRDD3. CDR1 and CDR2 from the germline V gene are GEAIGNYY and EKD. There are 19 residues in the CDR3. The CDR3 coding sequence is TGTGCCTGTGACAACTGGGGGATACAAAGCTCCTGGGACACCCGACGGATGTTTTTC. The encoded protein is CACDNWGIQSSWDTRRMFF.

This clone was counted only a few times. The chain couples TRDV2 to TRDJ3; possible D gene TRDD3, 5 bases. CDR3 size: 16 residues. Germline CDR1 and CDR2: GEAIGNYY and EKD. V shed 0 bases and J shed 3 bases, with 8 bases lying between them. The CDR3 sequence is CACDTIGYWDTRQMFF. CDR3 sequence (DNA): TGTGCCTGTGACACCATAGGATACTGGGACACCCGACAGATGTTTTTC.

This clone was recorded a few times. This chain links TRDV2 with TRDJ1, with 13 nucleotides matching TRDD3. CDR3 size: 16 residues. The V segment lost 3 bases and the J segment 1 base; nucleotides outside the gene matches: 4. Per the germline V gene, CDR1 is GEAIGNYY and CDR2 is EKD. The CDR3 sequence is CACDLLGDTRTDKLIF. In DNA, the CDR3 is TGTGCCTGTGACCTACTGGGGGATACGCGCACCGATAAACTCATCTTT.

This clone was seen a few times. This sample includes further DNA sequences coding for the same CDR3. The rearrangement links TRDV2 to TRDJ3, with 12 bases lining up with TRDD3. Trimming cost V 1 base and J 1 base; bases outside gene matches: 4. This CDR3 contains 19 residues. Germline-derived CDR1 and CDR2 are GEAIGNYY and EKD. CDR3 region: CACDTVLGDTSWDTRQMFF. For the CDR3, the DNA is TGTGCCTGTGACACGGTACTGGGGGATACATCCTGGGACACCCGACAGATGTTTTTC.

The V call is TRDV3, the J call TRDJ1; 7 bases are shared with TRDD3. V shed 5 bases and J 2 bases; nucleotides not matched to a gene: 8. CDR3 length equals 13 residues. Germline V lookup: CDR1 TVYSNPD, CDR2 GDNSRS (reference sequence). CDR3 sequence (DNA): TGTGCCCTGGGGCCGGGGGATACCGATAAACTCATCTTT. This gives the protein CALGPGDTDKLIF.

By frequency in the sample, this clone is medium-sized. Other DNA sequences within the sample encode an identical CDR3. The V call is TRDV2, the J call TRDJ2; TRDD3 matches at 9 bases. The J segment lost 0 bases and the V segment lost 3 bases, leaving 4 bases of the junction unmatched. CDR1 GEAIGNYY and CDR2 EKD come from the germline V gene. The CDR3 consists of 16 residues. The CDR3 region is CACDVLGEALTAQLFF. The CDR3 bases are TGTGCCTGTGACGTACTGGGGGAAGCTTTGACAGCACAACTCTTCTTT.